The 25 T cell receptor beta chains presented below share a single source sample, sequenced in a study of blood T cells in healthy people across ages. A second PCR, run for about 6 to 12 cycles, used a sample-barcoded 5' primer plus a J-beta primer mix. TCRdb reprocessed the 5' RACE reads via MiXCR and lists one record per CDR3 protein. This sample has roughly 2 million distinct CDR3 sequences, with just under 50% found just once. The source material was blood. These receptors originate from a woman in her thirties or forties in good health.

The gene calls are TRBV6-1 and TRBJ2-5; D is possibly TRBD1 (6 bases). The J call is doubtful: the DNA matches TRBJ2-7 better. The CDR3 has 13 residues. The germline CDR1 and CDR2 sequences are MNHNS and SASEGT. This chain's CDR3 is CASSELLGGEQYF. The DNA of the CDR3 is TGTGCCAGCAGTGAATTGTTAGGGGGCGAGCAGTACTTC.

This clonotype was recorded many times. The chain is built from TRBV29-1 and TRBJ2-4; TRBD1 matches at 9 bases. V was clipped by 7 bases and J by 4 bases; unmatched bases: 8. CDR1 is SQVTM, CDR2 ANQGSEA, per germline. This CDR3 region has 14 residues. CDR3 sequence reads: CSADVGQGKNIQYF. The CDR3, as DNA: TGCAGCGCCGACGTTGGACAGGGGAAAAACATTCAGTACTTC.

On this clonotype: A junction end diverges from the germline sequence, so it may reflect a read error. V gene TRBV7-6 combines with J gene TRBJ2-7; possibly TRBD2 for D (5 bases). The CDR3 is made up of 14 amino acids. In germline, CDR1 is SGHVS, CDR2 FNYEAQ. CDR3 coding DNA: TGTGCCAGCAGCTCCGCCGGGGTTGTCTACGAGCAGAACTTC. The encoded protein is CASSSAGVVYEQNF.

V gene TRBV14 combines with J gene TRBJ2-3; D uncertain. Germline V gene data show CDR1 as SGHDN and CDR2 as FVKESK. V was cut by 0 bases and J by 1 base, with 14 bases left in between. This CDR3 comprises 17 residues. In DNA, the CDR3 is TGTGCCAGCAGCCAAGATACCCCACTTACGGGCACAGATACGCAGTATTTT. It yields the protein CASSQDTPLTGTDTQYF. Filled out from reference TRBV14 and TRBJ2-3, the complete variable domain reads EAGVTQFPSHSVIEKGQTVTLRCDPISGHDNLYWYRRVMGKEIKFLLHFVKESKQDESGMPNNRFLAERTGGTYSTLKVQPAELEDSGVYFCASSQDTPLTGTDTQYFGPGTRLTVL.

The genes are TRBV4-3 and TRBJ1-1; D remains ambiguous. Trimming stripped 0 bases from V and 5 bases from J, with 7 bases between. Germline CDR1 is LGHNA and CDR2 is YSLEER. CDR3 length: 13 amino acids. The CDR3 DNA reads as TGCGCCAGCAGCCAAGATCGGTGGACTGAAGCTTTCTTT. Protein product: CASSQDRWTEAFF.

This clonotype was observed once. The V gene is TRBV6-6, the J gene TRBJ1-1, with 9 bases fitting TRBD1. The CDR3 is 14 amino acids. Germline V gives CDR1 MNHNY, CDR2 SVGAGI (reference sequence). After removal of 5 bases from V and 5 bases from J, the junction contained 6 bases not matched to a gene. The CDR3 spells CASSKQGALTEAFF. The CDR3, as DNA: TGTGCCAGCAGTAAACAGGGGGCTTTAACTGAAGCTTTCTTT.

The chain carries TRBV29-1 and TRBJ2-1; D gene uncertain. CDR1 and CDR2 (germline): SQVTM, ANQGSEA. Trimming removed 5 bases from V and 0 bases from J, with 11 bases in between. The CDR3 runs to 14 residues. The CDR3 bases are TGCAGCGTTCGGTCACAAAGCTCCTACAATGAGCAGTTCTTC. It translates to CSVRSQSSYNEQFF.

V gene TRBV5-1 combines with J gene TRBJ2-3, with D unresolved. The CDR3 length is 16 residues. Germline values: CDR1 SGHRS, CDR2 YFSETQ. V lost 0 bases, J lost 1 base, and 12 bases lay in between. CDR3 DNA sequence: TGCGCCAGCAGCTTGGCTGAAGGGTTGGGCACAGATACGCAGTATTTT. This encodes CASSLAEGLGTDTQYF.

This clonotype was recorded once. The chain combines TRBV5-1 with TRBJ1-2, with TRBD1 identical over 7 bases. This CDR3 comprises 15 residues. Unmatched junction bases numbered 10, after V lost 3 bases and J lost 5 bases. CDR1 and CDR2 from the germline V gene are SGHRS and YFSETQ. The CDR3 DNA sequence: TGCGCCAGCAGCTCCCGGGACAGCGTCCTATATGGCTACACCTTC. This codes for CASSSRDSVLYGYTF.

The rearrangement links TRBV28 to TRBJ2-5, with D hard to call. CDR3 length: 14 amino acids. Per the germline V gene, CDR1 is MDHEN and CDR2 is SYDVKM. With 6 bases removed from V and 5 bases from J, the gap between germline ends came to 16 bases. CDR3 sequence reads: CASSPSVGRETQYF. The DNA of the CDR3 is TGTGCCAGCAGCCCCTCGGTAGGACGTGAGACCCAGTACTTC.

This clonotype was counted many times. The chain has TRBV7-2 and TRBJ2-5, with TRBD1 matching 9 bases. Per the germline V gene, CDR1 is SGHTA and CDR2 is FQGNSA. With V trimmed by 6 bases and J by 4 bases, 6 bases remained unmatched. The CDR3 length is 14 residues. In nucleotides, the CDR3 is TGTGCCAGCAGGTCGACAGGGGGTGGAGAGACCCAGTACTTC. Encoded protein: CASRSTGGGETQYF.

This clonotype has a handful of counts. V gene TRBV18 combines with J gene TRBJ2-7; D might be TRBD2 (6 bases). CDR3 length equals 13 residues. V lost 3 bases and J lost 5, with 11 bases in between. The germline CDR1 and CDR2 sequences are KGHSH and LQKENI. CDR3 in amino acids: CASSPGGRNEQYF. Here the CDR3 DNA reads TGTGCCAGCTCACCGGGGGGAAGGAACGAGCAGTACTTC.

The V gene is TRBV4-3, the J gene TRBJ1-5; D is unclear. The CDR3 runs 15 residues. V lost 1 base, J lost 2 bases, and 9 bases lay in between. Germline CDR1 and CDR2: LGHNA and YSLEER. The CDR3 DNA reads TGCGCCAGCAGCCAAGCCGGGGAGGGCAATCAGCCCCAGCATTTT. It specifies CASSQAGEGNQPQHF.

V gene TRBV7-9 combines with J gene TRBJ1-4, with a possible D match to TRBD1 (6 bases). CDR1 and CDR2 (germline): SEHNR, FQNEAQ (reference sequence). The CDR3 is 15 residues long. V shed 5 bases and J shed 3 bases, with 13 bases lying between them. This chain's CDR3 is CASSVIGGANEKLFF. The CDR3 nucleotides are TGTGCCAGCAGCGTTATAGGGGGTGCTAATGAAAAACTGTTTTTT.

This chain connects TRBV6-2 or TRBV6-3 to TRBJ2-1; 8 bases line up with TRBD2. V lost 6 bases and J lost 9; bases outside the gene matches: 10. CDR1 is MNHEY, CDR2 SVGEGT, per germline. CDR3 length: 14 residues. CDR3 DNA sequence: TGTGCCAGCAGGGAGACTAGCGACTCGAGTGAGCAGTTCTTC. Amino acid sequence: CASRETSDSSEQFF.

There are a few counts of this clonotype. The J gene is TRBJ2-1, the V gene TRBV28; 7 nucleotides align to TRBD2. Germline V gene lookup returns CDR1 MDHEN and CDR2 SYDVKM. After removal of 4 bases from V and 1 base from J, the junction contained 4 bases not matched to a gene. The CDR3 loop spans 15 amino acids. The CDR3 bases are TGTGCCAGCAGTTCCCAGCGGGGTTCCTACAATGAGCAGTTCTTC. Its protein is CASSSQRGSYNEQFF.

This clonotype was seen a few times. As DNA, the CDR3 is TGCAGCGTTGACAGGGGGGGCAGCTCCTACGAGCAGTACTTC. Translation: CSVDRGGSSYEQYF. This sequence joins TRBV29-1 and TRBJ2-7, with D perhaps being TRBD1 or TRBD2 (7 bases each). CDR1 SQVTM and CDR2 ANQGSEA come from the germline V gene. The CDR3 is made up of 14 amino acids. The V and J ends lost 3 bases and 0 bases respectively, with 12 bases between them.

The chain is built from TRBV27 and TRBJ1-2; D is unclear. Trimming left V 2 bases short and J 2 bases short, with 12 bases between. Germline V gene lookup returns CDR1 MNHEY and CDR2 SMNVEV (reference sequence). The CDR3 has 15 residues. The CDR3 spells CASSLEPYANYGYTF. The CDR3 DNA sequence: TGTGCCAGCAGTTTAGAACCCTACGCGAACTATGGCTACACCTTC.

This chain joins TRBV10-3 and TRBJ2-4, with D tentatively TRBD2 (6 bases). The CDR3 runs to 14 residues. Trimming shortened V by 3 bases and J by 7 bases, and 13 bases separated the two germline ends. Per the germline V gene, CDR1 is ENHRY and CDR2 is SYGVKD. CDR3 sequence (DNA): TGTGCCATCAGTGAACCGGGGGAGCGGAACATTCAGTACTTC. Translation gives CAISEPGERNIQYF.

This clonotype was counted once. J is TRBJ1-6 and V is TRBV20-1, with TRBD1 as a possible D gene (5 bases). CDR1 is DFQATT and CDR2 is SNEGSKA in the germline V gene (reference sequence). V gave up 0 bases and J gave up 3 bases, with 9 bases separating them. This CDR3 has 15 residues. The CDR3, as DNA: TGCAGTGCTAGAGATTGGGGGGTCTATAATTCACCCCTCCACTTT. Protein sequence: CSARDWGVYNSPLHF.

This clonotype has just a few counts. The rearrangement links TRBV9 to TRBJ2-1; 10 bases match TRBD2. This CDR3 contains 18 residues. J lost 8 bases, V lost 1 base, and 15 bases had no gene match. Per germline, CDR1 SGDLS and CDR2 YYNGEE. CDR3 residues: CASSVISGGASLTDEQFF. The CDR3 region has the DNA TGTGCCAGCAGCGTAATCAGCGGGGGGGCCTCGTTGACTGATGAGCAGTTCTTC. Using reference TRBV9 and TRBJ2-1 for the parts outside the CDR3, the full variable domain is DSGVTQTPKHLITATGQRVTLRCSPRSGDLSVYWYQQSLDQGLQFLIQYYNGEERAKGNILERFSAQQFPDLHSELNLSSLELGDSALYFCASSVISGGASLTDEQFFGPGTRLTVL.

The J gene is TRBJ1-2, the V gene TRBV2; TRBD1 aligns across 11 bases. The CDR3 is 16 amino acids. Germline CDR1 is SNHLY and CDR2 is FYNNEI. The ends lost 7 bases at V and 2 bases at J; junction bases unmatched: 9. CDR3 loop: CASTRTGGAQNYGYTF. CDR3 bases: TGTGCCAGCACTAGGACAGGGGGCGCCCAGAACTATGGCTACACCTTC.

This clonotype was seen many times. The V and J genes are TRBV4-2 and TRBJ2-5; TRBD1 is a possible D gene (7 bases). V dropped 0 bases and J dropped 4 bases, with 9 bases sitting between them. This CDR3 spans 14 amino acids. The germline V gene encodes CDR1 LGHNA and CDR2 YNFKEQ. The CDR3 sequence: CASSQDQGGETQYF. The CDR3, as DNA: TGTGCCAGCAGCCAAGATCAGGGGGGAGAGACCCAGTACTTC.

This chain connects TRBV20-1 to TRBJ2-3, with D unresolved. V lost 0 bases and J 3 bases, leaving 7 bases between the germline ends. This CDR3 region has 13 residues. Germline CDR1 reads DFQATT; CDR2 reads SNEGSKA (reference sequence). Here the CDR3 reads CSARDTVTDTQYF. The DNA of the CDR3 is TGCAGTGCTAGAGATACCGTTACAGATACGCAGTATTTT.

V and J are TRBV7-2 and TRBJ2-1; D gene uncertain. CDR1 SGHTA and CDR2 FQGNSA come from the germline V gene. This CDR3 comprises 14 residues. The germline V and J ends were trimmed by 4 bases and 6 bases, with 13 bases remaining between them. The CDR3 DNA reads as TGTGCCAGCAGCTCTGTCCGAGCTACCAATGAGCAGTTCTTC. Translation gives CASSSVRATNEQFF.